The 2 T cell receptor beta chains listed next were all sequenced from one sample in a study of blood T cell repertoires in COVID-19. The protocol was immunoSEQ multiplex PCR, while the TCRdb copy is restricted to in-frame clones and leaves out a portion. This table has 310,000 or so clones, roughly 90% appearing once. The sequencing input was peripheral blood. Receptors were obtained from a woman aged 45-65 years with active or convalescent COVID-19.

The genes are TRBV19 and TRBJ1-1; perhaps TRBD1 as D (5 bases). The CDR3 consists of 16 residues. The germline CDR1 and CDR2 sequences are LNHDA and SQIVND (reference sequence). Trimming took off 3 bases at V and 4 bases at J, with 18 bases between the two ends. The CDR3 region is CASSIGGLRKGTEAFF. CDR3 sequence (DNA): TGTGCCAGTAGTATCGGGGGGTTACGCAAGGGCACTGAAGCTTTCTTT.

V usage is TRBV5-1 and J usage is TRBJ1-2; D gene ambiguous. The V gene lost 2 bases and the J gene lost 1 base, with 6 bases spanning the gap. This CDR3 has 13 residues. From germline, CDR1 is SGHRS and CDR2 YFSETQ. CDR3 residues: CASSFLSNYGYTF. DNA for the CDR3: TGCGCCAGCAGCTTCCTCAGTAACTATGGCTACACCTTC.